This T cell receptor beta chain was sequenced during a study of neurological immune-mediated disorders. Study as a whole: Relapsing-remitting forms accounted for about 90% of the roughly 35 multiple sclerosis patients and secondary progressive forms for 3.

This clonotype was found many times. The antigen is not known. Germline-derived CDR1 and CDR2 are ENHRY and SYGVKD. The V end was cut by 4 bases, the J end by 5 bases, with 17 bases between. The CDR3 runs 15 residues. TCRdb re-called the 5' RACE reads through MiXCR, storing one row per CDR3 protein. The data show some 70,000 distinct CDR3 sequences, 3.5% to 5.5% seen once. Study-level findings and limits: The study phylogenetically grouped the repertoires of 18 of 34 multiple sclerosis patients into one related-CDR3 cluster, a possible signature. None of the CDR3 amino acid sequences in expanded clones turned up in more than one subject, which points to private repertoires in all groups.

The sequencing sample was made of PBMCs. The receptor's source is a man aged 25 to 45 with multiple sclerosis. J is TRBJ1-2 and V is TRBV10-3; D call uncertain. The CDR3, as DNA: TGTGCCATCAGTGTGCGGGCTCCCCGGTGGTATGGCTACACCTTC. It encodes CAISVRAPRWYGYTF.